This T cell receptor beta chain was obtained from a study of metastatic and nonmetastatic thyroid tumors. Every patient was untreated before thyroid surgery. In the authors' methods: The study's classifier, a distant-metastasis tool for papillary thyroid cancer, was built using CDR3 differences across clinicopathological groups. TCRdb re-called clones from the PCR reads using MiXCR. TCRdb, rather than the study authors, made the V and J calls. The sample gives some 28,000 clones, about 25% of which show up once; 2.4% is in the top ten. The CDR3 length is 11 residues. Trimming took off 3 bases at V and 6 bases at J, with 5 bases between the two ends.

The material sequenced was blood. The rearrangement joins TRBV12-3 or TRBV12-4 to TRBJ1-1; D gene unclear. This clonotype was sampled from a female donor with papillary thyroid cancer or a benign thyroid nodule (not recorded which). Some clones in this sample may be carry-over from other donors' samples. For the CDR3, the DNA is TGTGCCAGCAGTTTTGTGTCTGAAGCTTTCTTT. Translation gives CASSFVSEAFF.